The 30 T cell receptor beta chains reported below all come from one sample, sequenced in a study of cytomegalovirus exposure and HLA in healthy donors. Both 60 Vbeta primers and 13 Jbeta primers went into the PCR. Here immunoSEQ multiplex PCR was the method, and the copy in TCRdb shows in-frame clones only, minus some. Of more than 150,000 clones listed, over 65% are singletons. The sequenced material came from PBMCs. The receptors were sampled from a man between 18 and 35 years old in good health and CMV-seronegative.

This chain connects TRBV15 to TRBJ2-7; D unclear. Trimming pared 1 base from V and 5 bases from J, leaving 9 bases between. This CDR3 spans 13 amino acids. The germline CDR1 and CDR2 sequences are LNHNV and YYDKDF (reference sequence). The DNA for the CDR3 is TGTGCCACCAGCAGAGGGAGAATCAACGAGCAGTACTTC. Its protein product is CATSRGRINEQYF. Full variable domain (rest looked up from reference TRBV15 and TRBJ2-7): DAMVIQNPRYQVTQFGKPVTLSCSQTLNHNVMYWYQQKSSQAPKLLFHYYDKDFNNEADTPDNFQSRRPNTSFCFLDIRSPGLGDTAMYLCATSRGRINEQYFGPGTRLTVT.

V is TRBV7-8 and J is TRBJ1-2; TRBD1 matches at 7 bases. The junction had 3 bases not matched to a gene; V was cut back by 3 bases and J by 5 bases. The CDR3 sequence is 13 residues long. Germline V gene lookup returns CDR1 SGHVS and CDR2 FQNEAQ. The CDR3 sequence: CASSFDREYGYTF. CDR3 nucleotides: TGTGCCAGCAGCTTCGACAGGGAGTATGGCTACACCTTC.

As concerns this clone: The same CDR3 is also encoded by other DNA sequences in this sample. V is TRBV28 and J is TRBJ1-5; 7 bases are shared with TRBD1. There are 14 residues in the CDR3. V was clipped by 6 bases and J by 6 bases; unmatched bases: 8. The V gene's germline CDR1 is MDHEN and CDR2 SYDVKM. CDR3 protein: CASRPTTGTQPQHF. The CDR3 coding sequence is TGTGCCAGCAGACCAACGACAGGGACTCAGCCCCAGCATTTT.

The chain couples TRBV4-2 to TRBJ2-3; maybe TRBD1 (6 bases). The CDR3 length is 13 residues. In germline, CDR1 is LGHNA, CDR2 YNFKEQ. V dropped 4 bases and J dropped 5 bases, with 10 bases sitting between them. The CDR3: CASSPRRGDTQYF. As DNA, the CDR3 is TGTGCCAGCAGCCCGCGCAGGGGAGATACGCAGTATTTT.

The V call is TRBV28, the J call TRBJ1-1; D is perhaps TRBD1 (6 bases). The germline V and J ends were trimmed by 6 bases and 8 bases, with 13 bases remaining between them. The CDR3 consists of 12 residues. From germline, CDR1 is MDHEN and CDR2 SYDVKM. The CDR3 loop is CASRYQGQEAFF. The DNA of the CDR3 is TGTGCCAGCAGGTACCAAGGACAGGAAGCTTTCTTT.

This sequence joins TRBV7-9 and TRBJ1-3; D is unresolved. Germline-derived CDR1 and CDR2 are SEHNR and FQNEAQ (reference sequence). The CDR3 consists of 15 residues. V lost 5 bases and J lost 2, with 13 bases in between. CDR3 sequence: CASSPARGPGNTIYF. CDR3 coding DNA: TGTGCCAGCAGCCCCGCACGTGGGCCTGGAAACACCATATATTTT.

The chain is built from TRBV6-6 and TRBJ1-5, with 8 bases lining up with TRBD1. The CDR3 contains 16 residues. Germline V gene data show CDR1 as MNHNY and CDR2 as SVGAGI (reference sequence). The ends lost 4 bases at V and 7 bases at J; junction bases unmatched: 12. The CDR3 loop reads CASSSPTGGGEQPQHF. Written as DNA, the CDR3 is TGTGCCAGCAGTTCCCCAACAGGGGGAGGAGAACAGCCCCAGCATTTT.

This chain joins TRBV2 and TRBJ2-5; D might be TRBD2 (6 bases). Germline CDR1 SNHLY, CDR2 FYNNEI. The germline V and J ends were trimmed by 6 bases and 5 bases, with 19 bases remaining between them. The CDR3 has 15 residues. The CDR3 DNA follows: TGTGCCAGCAGCAAGGACCGCGGGACCCGGGAGACCCAGTACTTC. Its protein is CASSKDRGTRETQYF.

The V call is TRBV27, the J call TRBJ1-2; no definite D call. V shed 0 bases and J shed 5 bases, with 10 bases lying between them. The length of the CDR3 is 14 residues. The V gene's germline CDR1 is MNHEY and CDR2 SMNVEV (reference sequence). CDR3 in amino acids: CASSLSPGYYGYTF. The CDR3 DNA follows: TGTGCCAGCAGTTTATCGCCAGGATATTATGGCTACACCTTC.

The V call is TRBV5-1, the J call TRBJ2-6; 7 bases agree with TRBD1. The CDR3 sequence is 15 residues long. V shed 6 bases and J 0 bases; nucleotides not matched to a gene: 3. Germline V gene lookup returns CDR1 SGHRS and CDR2 YFSETQ. The CDR3 sequence: CASTYRGSGANVLTF. CDR3 bases: TGCGCCAGCACCTACAGGGGCTCTGGGGCCAACGTCCTGACTTTC. The full variable domain, in which reference TRBV5-1 and TRBJ2-6 provide the parts outside the CDR3, is KAGVTQTPRYLIKTRGQQVTLSCSPISGHRSVSWYQQTPGQGLQFLFEYFSETQRNKGNFPGRFSGRQFSNSRSEMNVSTLELGDSALYLCASTYRGSGANVLTFGAGSRLTVL.

The chain couples TRBV10-3 to TRBJ2-3; 9 bases match TRBD1. Germline V gene sequence: CDR1 ENHRY, CDR2 SYGVKD. Losses at the gene ends were 7 bases for V and 4 bases for J; bases not matched to a gene: 6. This CDR3 has 14 residues. The CDR3 reads CAIKQGALADTQYF. The CDR3 DNA follows: TGTGCCATCAAACAGGGGGCGTTGGCAGATACGCAGTATTTT.

This clone was counted a single time. The CDR3 spells CAITTEGVADTQYF. CDR3 coding DNA: TGTGCCATCACCACGGAAGGGGTGGCAGATACGCAGTATTTT. This chain joins TRBV10-3 and TRBJ2-3; weak D call: TRBD1 (5 bases). The length of the CDR3 is 14 residues. With 7 bases removed from V and 4 bases from J, the gap between germline ends came to 15 bases. Germline loops: CDR1 ENHRY, CDR2 SYGVKD.

V usage is TRBV7-9 and J usage is TRBJ2-7, with TRBD1 as a possible D gene (6 bases). Germline CDR1 and CDR2: SEHNR and FQNEAQ (reference sequence). V shed 5 bases and J shed 2 bases, with 10 bases lying between them. The CDR3 contains 13 residues. CDR3 DNA sequence: TGTGCCAGCAGCACAGGGAACCCCTACGAGCAGTACTTC. Its protein product is CASSTGNPYEQYF.

The V and J genes are TRBV6-5 and TRBJ1-3; D possibly corresponds to TRBD1 (6 bases). The CDR3 totals 15 residues. Germline-derived CDR1 and CDR2 are MNHEY and SVGAGI. Trimming removed 2 bases from V and 4 bases from J, with 12 bases in between. The CDR3 loop reads CASSYEGGPGNTIYF. DNA of the CDR3: TGTGCCAGCAGTTACGAGGGGGGGCCGGGAAACACCATATATTTT.

V and J are TRBV5-4 and TRBJ1-2; D is possibly TRBD1 (6 bases). The CDR3 runs to 14 residues. Germline V lookup: CDR1 SGHNT, CDR2 YYREEE (reference sequence). The ends were cut back, 4 bases at V and 8 bases at J, with 18 bases in the middle. The CDR3 nucleotides are TGTGCCAGCAGCCTAACAGGGCTTTCGAGGGGCTACACCTTC. Its translation: CASSLTGLSRGYTF.

This sequence joins TRBV10-3 and TRBJ1-5; 8 nucleotides match TRBD1. The CDR3 is 15 amino acids. The germline gives CDR1 ENHRY, CDR2 SYGVKD. V gave up 6 bases and J gave up 1 base; unmatched junction bases: 5. CDR3 in amino acids: CAIRSGGESNQPQHF. CDR3 in DNA: TGTGCCATCAGGTCAGGGGGCGAAAGCAATCAGCCCCAGCATTTT.

The chain carries TRBV6-1 and TRBJ1-3, with D perhaps TRBD1 (6 bases). V dropped 6 bases and J dropped 2 bases, with 11 bases sitting between them. Germline loops: CDR1 MNHNS, CDR2 SASEGT. The CDR3 is made up of 14 amino acids. The CDR3 is CASRTAGAGNTIYF. The CDR3 nucleotides are TGTGCCAGCAGGACTGCAGGGGCTGGAAACACCATATATTTT.

CDR3 residues: CASSAALAGSTDTQYF. CDR3 sequence (DNA): TGTGCCAGCAGTGCGGCGCTAGCGGGGAGCACAGATACGCAGTATTTT. V is TRBV2 and J is TRBJ2-3, with 9 nucleotides matching TRBD2. The V gene's germline CDR1 is SNHLY and CDR2 FYNNEI. The CDR3 is 16 amino acids. Losses at the gene ends were 4 bases for V and 0 bases for J; bases not matched to a gene: 5.

The genes are TRBV10-3 and TRBJ1-2, with D possibly matching TRBD1 (5 bases). The CDR3 runs to 13 residues. Trimming stripped 3 bases from V and 5 bases from J, with 10 bases between. Germline values: CDR1 ENHRY, CDR2 SYGVKD. Written as DNA, the CDR3 is TGTGCCATCAGTGAACTTAGGGGATATGGCTACACCTTC. Its protein is CAISELRGYGYTF.

This chain links TRBV30 with TRBJ1-5, with 9 bases identical to TRBD1. V lost 0 bases, J lost 6 bases, and 12 bases stayed unmatched. CDR3 length equals 17 residues. Germline V gene lookup returns CDR1 GTSNPN and CDR2 SVGIG (reference sequence). CDR3 protein: CAWSVGSVGTGFQPQHF. In DNA, the CDR3 is TGTGCCTGGAGTGTAGGGTCCGTCGGGACAGGGTTTCAGCCCCAGCATTTT. The variable domain in full, completed from reference TRBV30 and TRBJ1-5, reads SQTIHQWPATLVQPVGSPLSLECTVEGTSNPNLYWYRQAAGRGLQLLFYSVGIGQISSEVPQNLSASRPQDRQFILSSKKLLLSDSGFYLCAWSVGSVGTGFQPQHFGDGTRLSIL.

This clone was counted once. CDR3 amino acids: CASNREPGLVSPLHF. The CDR3 bases are TGTGCCAGCAACCGTGAGCCAGGGCTCGTCTCACCCCTCCACTTT. The gene calls are TRBV28 and TRBJ1-6; TRBD1 might be the D (5 bases). CDR1 and CDR2 (germline): MDHEN, SYDVKM. V dropped 7 bases and J dropped 10 bases, with 20 bases sitting between them. The CDR3 runs 15 residues.

This sequence joins TRBV30 and TRBJ2-3; 9 nucleotides match TRBD2. Per germline, CDR1 GTSNPN and CDR2 SVGIG (reference sequence). V dropped 4 bases and J dropped 2; count of bases not matched to a gene: 7. The CDR3 totals 15 residues. This chain's CDR3 is CAWNEAGGVTDTQYF. The CDR3 DNA sequence: TGTGCCTGGAATGAAGCGGGAGGCGTCACAGATACGCAGTATTTT.

The gene calls are TRBV6-1 and TRBJ1-1; 8 bases match TRBD1. Germline values: CDR1 MNHNS, CDR2 SASEGT. The trim removed 1 base at V and 6 bases at J, leaving 4 bases unmatched. The CDR3 totals 14 residues. The chain's CDR3 is CASSEGQGASEAFF. CDR3 coding DNA: TGTGCCAGCAGTGAAGGCCAGGGGGCATCTGAAGCTTTCTTT.

This CDR3 reads CASSLDARRGRETQYF. The CDR3 DNA sequence: TGTGCCAGCAGCTTAGACGCGAGAAGGGGGCGAGAGACCCAGTACTTC. This chain joins TRBV11-2 and TRBJ2-5, with 7 bases lining up with TRBD1. The CDR3 loop spans 16 amino acids. From germline, CDR1 is SGHAT and CDR2 FQNNGV. With 0 bases clipped from V and 4 bases from J, the junction kept 8 bases outside the gene matches.

The chain has TRBV2 and TRBJ1-1; D is unresolved. With 8 bases removed from V and 7 bases from J, the gap between germline ends came to 17 bases. This CDR3 is 13 amino acids long. Germline V gene data show CDR1 as SNHLY and CDR2 as FYNNEI. CDR3 region: CASALRQAREAFF. CDR3 sequence (DNA): TGTGCCAGCGCCTTACGGCAGGCGCGTGAAGCTTTCTTT.

This clone was seen more than once but under ten times. In the same sample, other DNA sequences code for this CDR3. This chain links TRBV27 with TRBJ2-3; tentative D call: TRBD1 (6 bases). The CDR3 spans 13 residues. Germline V gene lookup returns CDR1 MNHEY and CDR2 SMNVEV (reference sequence). The V and J ends lost 1 base and 6 bases respectively, with 8 bases between them. CDR3 coding DNA: TGTGCCAGCAGTTTATTGGGGGCCGATACGCAGTATTTT. Translated, it gives CASSLLGADTQYF.

This clone was detected only a few times. This chain joins TRBV6-1 and TRBJ2-7, with D uncertain. Trimming removed 8 bases at V and 2 bases at J, with 19 bases between. Per germline, CDR1 MNHNS and CDR2 SASEGT. The CDR3 loop spans 15 amino acids. CDR3 bases: TGTGCCAGCCTACTACATACTTCAGCTACCTACGAGCAGTACTTC. Amino acid sequence: CASLLHTSATYEQYF.

A word on this clone: This CDR3 is also generated by other DNA sequences in the sample. The chain uses TRBV28 and TRBJ2-7; perhaps TRBD1 as D (6 bases). Germline CDR1 and CDR2: MDHEN and SYDVKM. There are 12 residues in the CDR3. The V end was cut by 5 bases, the J end by 1 base, with 6 bases between. CDR3 DNA sequence: TGTGCCAGCAGTCAGGGGTCCTACGAGCAGTACTTC. Its protein product is CASSQGSYEQYF.

J is TRBJ1-5 and V is TRBV18; 9 nucleotides agree with TRBD1. The germline V gene encodes CDR1 KGHSH and CDR2 LQKENI. With V trimmed by 3 bases and J by 1 base, 1 base remained unmatched. There are 15 residues in the CDR3. CDR3 amino acids: CASSPGTGSNQPQHF. The CDR3 DNA reads as TGTGCCAGCTCACCTGGGACAGGGAGCAATCAGCCCCAGCATTTT.

The gene calls are TRBV28 and TRBJ2-3; D is undetermined. Germline CDR1 and CDR2: MDHEN and SYDVKM. The CDR3 is 15 amino acids. Trimming removed 2 bases from V and 2 bases from J, with 11 bases in between. The CDR3 nucleotides read TGTGCCAGCAGTTTAATGCCGGTTTCCACAGATACGCAGTATTTT. Its protein product is CASSLMPVSTDTQYF. Full variable domain (rest looked up from reference TRBV28 and TRBJ2-3): DVKVTQSSRYLVKRTGEKVFLECVQDMDHENMFWYRQDPGLGLRLIYFSYDVKMKEKGDIPEGYSVSREKKERFSLILESASTNQTSMYLCASSLMPVSTDTQYFGPGTRLTVL.